This is a list of T cell receptor beta chains from one sample in a study of cytotoxic CD8 clonotypes in ibrutinib-treated CLL. TCRdb keeps only in-frame clones here, not all; method: immunoSEQ multiplex PCR. The sample has more than 150,000 clones, around 72% seen once. The specimen was PBMCs, collected after 24 months of ibrutinib treatment. The receptors come from a human donor with chronic lymphocytic leukemia. The CDR3 runs from the conserved cysteine through the conserved F or W. D genes are given only for firm matches. Size is omitted from some rows. Given values are once, few, many or a class for expanded clones.

V: TRBV28
size: NA
D: NA
J: TRBJ2-5
CDR3: CASTIFRGYQETQYF
DNA: TGTGCCAGCACCATATTTAGGGGGTACCAAGAGACCCAGTACTTC

V: TRBV5-6
size: once
D: TRBD2
J: TRBJ2-3
CDR3: CASSFGLAGYADTQYF
DNA: TGTGCCAGCAGCTTTGGGCTAGCGGGATACGCAGATACGCAGTATTTT

V: TRBV29-1
size: few
D: NA
J: TRBJ2-1
CDR3: CSVEFANEQFF
DNA: TGCAGCGTTGAATTCGCCAATGAGCAGTTCTTC

V: TRBV7-2
size: NA
D: TRBD1
J: TRBJ1-2
CDR3: CASSPDRVRRNYGYTF
DNA: TGTGCCAGCAGCCCCGACAGGGTCCGGCGAAATTATGGCTACACCTTC

V: TRBV9
size: few
D: NA
J: TRBJ2-7
CDR3: CASSAASGSTYEQYF
DNA: TGTGCCAGCAGCGCAGCCTCGGGGAGTACCTACGAGCAGTACTTC

V: TRBV9
size: once
D: NA
J: TRBJ1-1
CDR3: CASSVGGVASVPQNTEAFF
DNA: TGTGCCAGCAGCGTAGGTGGTGTAGCAAGTGTTCCACAGAACACTGAAGCTTTCTTT

V: TRBV19
size: NA
D: NA
J: TRBJ1-3
CDR3: CASSIRYSGNTIYF
DNA: TGTGCCAGTAGTATCAGGTACTCTGGAAACACCATATATTTT

V: TRBV7-9
size: NA
D: NA
J: TRBJ2-4
CDR3: CASSPPRLAKNIQYF
DNA: TGTGCCAGCAGCCCCCCCCGTCTAGCCAAAAACATTCAGTACTTC

V: TRBV4-3
size: NA
D: TRBD2
J: TRBJ2-7
CDR3: CASSRTPGLAGGSPYEQYF
DNA: TGCGCCAGCAGCCGGACCCCGGGACTAGCGGGAGGTTCTCCCTACGAGCAGTACTTC

V: TRBV6-1
size: NA
D: NA
J: TRBJ2-1
CDR3: CASIGGLNEQFF
DNA: TGTGCCAGCATAGGTGGGCTCAATGAGCAGTTCTTC

V: TRBV5-1
size: NA
D: NA
J: TRBJ2-7
CDR3: CASSLGDNYEQYF
DNA: TGCGCCAGCAGCTTGGGGGACAACTACGAGCAGTACTTC

V: TRBV18
size: NA
D: TRBD1
J: TRBJ1-1
CDR3: CASSPQGQGLSEAFF
DNA: TGTGCCAGCTCACCTCAGGGACAGGGTCTTTCTGAAGCTTTCTTT

V: TRBV7-7
size: NA
D: TRBD1
J: TRBJ2-3
CDR3: CASSFGTGLTDTQYF
DNA: TGTGCCAGCAGCTTTGGGACAGGACTCACAGATACGCAGTATTTT

V: TRBV11-2
size: NA
D: TRBD1
J: TRBJ1-5
CDR3: CASSSGDRGLQPQHF
DNA: TGTGCCAGCAGCTCGGGGGACAGGGGATTACAGCCCCAGCATTTT

V: TRBV30
size: NA
D: TRBD2
J: TRBJ2-1
CDR3: CAWSIGLAGVGEQFF
DNA: TGTGCCTGGAGTATAGGACTAGCGGGAGTGGGGGAGCAGTTCTTC

V: TRBV28
size: NA
D: TRBD2
J: TRBJ2-1
CDR3: CASDRRGGHGEQFF
DNA: TGTGCCAGCGATAGACGGGGGGGACATGGTGAGCAGTTCTTC

V: TRBV18
size: NA
D: NA
J: TRBJ2-3
CDR3: CASSPQVGRSTDTQYF
DNA: TGTGCCAGCTCACCACAAGTTGGTCGAAGCACAGATACGCAGTATTTT

V: TRBV11-2
size: NA
D: NA
J: TRBJ2-1
CDR3: CASSIRGAEQFF
DNA: TGTGCCAGCAGCATTCGCGGCGCTGAGCAGTTCTTC

V: TRBV5-5
size: NA
D: TRBD1
J: TRBJ2-7
CDR3: CASSTADGTGLHEQYF
DNA: TGTGCCAGCAGCACTGCGGACGGGACAGGGTTACACGAGCAGTACTTC

V: TRBV9
size: NA
D: TRBD2
J: TRBJ2-1
CDR3: CASSVASLAGGPGEQFF
DNA: TGTGCCAGCAGCGTAGCTTCCCTAGCGGGAGGGCCCGGTGAGCAGTTCTTC

V: TRBV27
size: few
D: NA
J: TRBJ1-5
CDR3: CASRRGLSNQPQHF
DNA: TGTGCCAGCAGGAGGGGGTTGAGCAATCAGCCCCAGCATTTT

V: TRBV5-1
size: NA
D: TRBD1
J: TRBJ2-1
CDR3: CASGQEDRGSYNEQFF
DNA: TGCGCCAGCGGGCAAGAGGACAGGGGCTCCTACAATGAGCAGTTCTTC

V: TRBV5-1
size: few
D: TRBD2
J: TRBJ2-1
CDR3: CASSRTSHYEQFF
DNA: TGCGCCAGCAGTCGGACTAGTCACTATGAGCAGTTCTTC

V: TRBV5-1
size: NA
D: TRBD2
J: TRBJ2-7
CDR3: CASSVGLAGGLYEQYF
DNA: TGCGCCAGCAGCGTCGGACTAGCGGGAGGCCTTTACGAGCAGTACTTC

V: TRBV28
size: NA
D: NA
J: TRBJ1-5
CDR3: CASSLRLDQPQHF
DNA: TGTGCCAGCAGTCTCCGGTTGGATCAGCCCCAGCATTTT

V: TRBV6-5
size: NA
D: NA
J: TRBJ2-2
CDR3: CASSPRPSGELFF
DNA: TGTGCCAGCAGTCCGCGTCCGTCCGGGGAGCTGTTTTTT

V: TRBV2
size: few
D: NA
J: TRBJ1-1
CDR3: CASSVQVNTEAFF
DNA: TGTGCCAGCAGTGTACAGGTGAACACTGAAGCTTTCTTT

V: TRBV4-1
size: NA
D: TRBD1
J: TRBJ1-5
CDR3: CASSATGGSNQPQHF
DNA: TGCGCCAGCAGCGCAACAGGGGGTAGCAATCAGCCCCAGCATTTT

V: TRBV7-2
size: NA
D: TRBD2
J: TRBJ2-5
CDR3: CASSFFFSSGRAQETQYF
DNA: TGTGCCAGCAGCTTTTTCTTTTCTAGCGGGAGGGCCCAAGAGACCCAGTACTTC

V: TRBV7-6
size: NA
D: NA
J: TRBJ2-7
CDR3: CASSSIRGDESSYEQYF
DNA: TGTGCCAGCAGCTCGATACGGGGAGACGAGAGCTCCTACGAGCAGTACTTC

V: TRBV27
size: NA
D: NA
J: TRBJ1-3
CDR3: CASSRTSGNTIYF
DNA: TGTGCCAGCAGCAGGACCTCTGGAAACACCATATATTTT

V: TRBV10-3
size: NA
D: NA
J: TRBJ2-7
CDR3: CATRETSYEQYF
DNA: TGTGCCACCCGGGAGACCTCCTACGAGCAGTACTTC

V: TRBV7-2
size: NA
D: NA
J: TRBJ2-5
CDR3: CASSLVTRAGGTQYF
DNA: TGTGCCAGCAGCTTAGTAACCAGGGCGGGTGGGACCCAGTACTTC

V: TRBV5-5
size: NA
D: NA
J: TRBJ2-3
CDR3: CASARGGMADTQYF
DNA: TGTGCCAGCGCCCGAGGCGGGATGGCAGATACGCAGTATTTT

V: TRBV11-2
size: NA
D: TRBD2
J: TRBJ2-5
CDR3: CASSPEQAGQQETQYF
DNA: TGTGCCAGCAGCCCAGAACAAGCGGGGCAGCAAGAGACCCAGTACTTC

V: TRBV27
size: once
D: NA
J: TRBJ2-5
CDR3: CASSVGVGQETQYF
DNA: TGTGCCAGCAGCGTAGGGGTCGGACAAGAGACCCAGTACTTC

V: TRBV30
size: NA
D: NA
J: TRBJ2-1
CDR3: CAWSVLPNYEFF
DNA: TGTGCCTGGAGTGTACTCCCAAATTACGAGTTCTTC

V: TRBV10-1
size: few
D: NA
J: TRBJ2-7
CDR3: CASSEKAYYEQYF
DNA: TGCGCCAGCAGTGAGAAGGCCTACTACGAGCAGTACTTC

V: TRBV9
size: NA
D: TRBD2
J: TRBJ2-1
CDR3: CASSATPHGLAGSDEQFF
DNA: TGTGCCAGCAGCGCCACTCCCCATGGGCTAGCGGGAAGCGATGAGCAGTTCTTC

V: TRBV7-9
size: NA
D: TRBD1
J: TRBJ1-2
CDR3: CASSQTGDDGYTF
DNA: TGTGCCAGCAGTCAGACAGGGGACGATGGCTACACCTTC

V: TRBV27
size: NA
D: NA
J: TRBJ2-1
CDR3: CASSLIRERYNEQFF
DNA: TGTGCCAGCAGTTTGATTCGGGAGAGGTACAATGAGCAGTTCTTC

V: TRBV28
size: few
D: NA
J: TRBJ1-5
CDR3: CASSLSGTQLSNQPQHF
DNA: TGTGCCAGCAGCCTCTCCGGGACACAACTAAGCAATCAGCCCCAGCATTTT

V: TRBV6-6
size: NA
D: NA
J: TRBJ1-2
CDR3: CASSYLFGGDNYGYTF
DNA: TGTGCCAGCAGTTATTTATTCGGCGGGGATAACTATGGCTACACCTTC

V: TRBV6-6
size: NA
D: TRBD2
J: TRBJ2-7
CDR3: CASSRKATSGYEQYF
DNA: TGTGCCAGCAGTCGTAAGGCGACTAGCGGGTACGAGCAGTACTTC

V: TRBV30
size: NA
D: NA
J: TRBJ2-1
CDR3: CAWRGFRRDNNEQFF
DNA: TGTGCCTGGAGGGGTTTTCGGCGGGATAACAATGAGCAGTTCTTC

V: TRBV5-1
size: NA
D: TRBD1
J: TRBJ1-2
CDR3: CARSSRSGGAGGYTF
DNA: TGCGCCAGATCGTCCCGATCAGGGGGCGCAGGAGGCTACACCTTC

V: TRBV28
size: few
D: NA
J: TRBJ1-5
CDR3: CASLRGAQPQHF
DNA: TGTGCCAGCTTGAGGGGCGCTCAGCCCCAGCATTTT

V: TRBV5-1
size: NA
D: NA
J: TRBJ1-2
CDR3: CASSLDGNYYGYTF
DNA: TGCGCCAGCAGCTTGGATGGCAACTACTATGGCTACACCTTC

V: TRBV7-9
size: NA
D: NA
J: TRBJ1-4
CDR3: CASSSTRPGTNEKLFF
DNA: TGTGCCAGCAGCTCTACCCGTCCGGGCACTAATGAAAAACTGTTTTTT

V: TRBV28
size: NA
D: NA
J: TRBJ2-7
CDR3: CASSTGTSAHEQYF
DNA: TGTGCCAGCAGTACCGGGACCTCGGCCCACGAGCAGTACTTC

V: TRBV7-9
size: few
D: TRBD1
J: TRBJ1-4
CDR3: CASAGTANEKLFF
DNA: TGTGCCAGCGCGGGGACAGCGAATGAAAAACTGTTTTTT